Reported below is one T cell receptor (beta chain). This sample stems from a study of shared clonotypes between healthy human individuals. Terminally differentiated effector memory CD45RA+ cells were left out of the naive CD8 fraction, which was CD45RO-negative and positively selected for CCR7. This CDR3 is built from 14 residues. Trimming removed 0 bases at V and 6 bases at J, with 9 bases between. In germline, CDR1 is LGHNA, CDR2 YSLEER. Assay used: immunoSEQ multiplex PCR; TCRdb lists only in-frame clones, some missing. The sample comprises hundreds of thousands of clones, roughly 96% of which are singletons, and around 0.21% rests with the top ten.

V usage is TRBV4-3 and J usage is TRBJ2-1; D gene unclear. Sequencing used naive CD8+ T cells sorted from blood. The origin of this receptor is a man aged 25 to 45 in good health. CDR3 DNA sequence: TGCGCCAGCAGCCAAGATAGGGCCGTCAATGAGCAGTTCTTC. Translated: CASSQDRAVNEQFF.